These T cell receptor beta chains were read from a single sample in a study of CD8 T cells in ankylosing spondylitis. TCRdb reprocessed the 5' RACE reads via MiXCR and lists one record per CDR3 protein. Here the sample spans a few hundred thousand distinct CDR3 sequences, 6.5% to 10% being singletons. The specimen sequenced was blood, either unsorted or a sorted T cell fraction (not recorded which). These receptors came from a male donor with ankylosing spondylitis. The CDR3 runs from the conserved cysteine through the conserved F or W. Each record gives: clone size, D gene, V gene, J gene, CDR3 DNA, CDR3 protein. D genes are given only for firm matches. The size field is filled for only some rows; it gives once, few, many or a size class.

clone_size: few; d_call: TRBD1; v_call: TRBV30; j_call: TRBJ1-4; cdr3_nt: TGTGCCTGGAACCGGGACAGGGATAATGAAAAACTGTTTTTT; cdr3_aa: CAWNRDRDNEKLFF
clone_size: many; d_call: -; v_call: TRBV10-3; j_call: TRBJ2-3; cdr3_nt: TGTGCCATCAGCAAAGGACTGAGCACAGATACGCAGTATTTT; cdr3_aa: CAISKGLSTDTQYF
clone_size: few; d_call: -; v_call: TRBV29-1; j_call: TRBJ1-2; cdr3_nt: TGCAGCGCCCTGGGAGGAGATGGCTACACCTTC; cdr3_aa: CSALGGDGYTF
clone_size: many; d_call: -; v_call: TRBV12-3/TRBV12-4; j_call: TRBJ1-1; cdr3_nt: TGTGCCAGCAGTTTCGCCGGTCCGCATAGGGAAGCTTTCTTT; cdr3_aa: CASSFAGPHREAFF
clone_size: few; d_call: TRBD1; v_call: TRBV28; j_call: TRBJ2-2; cdr3_nt: TGTGCCAGCCGGGACAGCGTTTTCGGGGAGCTGTTTTTT; cdr3_aa: CASRDSVFGELFF
clone_size: many; d_call: -; v_call: TRBV29-1; j_call: TRBJ2-1; cdr3_nt: TGCAGCGTTGAAGGCAGGGGTTCCTACAATGAGCAGTTCTTC; cdr3_aa: CSVEGRGSYNEQFF
clone_size: few; d_call: -; v_call: TRBV13; j_call: TRBJ2-7; cdr3_nt: TGTGCCTCGACCAAGGGACACTACGAGCAGTACTTC; cdr3_aa: CASTKGHYEQYF
clone_size: -; d_call: TRBD1; v_call: TRBV5-1; j_call: TRBJ2-5; cdr3_nt: TGCGCCAGCAGCTTGGGACAGGGCAATCAAGAGACCCAGTACTTC; cdr3_aa: CASSLGQGNQETQYF
clone_size: -; d_call: -; v_call: TRBV4-3; j_call: TRBJ2-7; cdr3_nt: TGCGCCAGCAGCCAAGAGCGGGGAAGCGAGCAGTACTTC; cdr3_aa: CASSQERGSEQYF
clone_size: many; d_call: TRBD2; v_call: TRBV3-1; j_call: TRBJ2-7; cdr3_nt: TGTGCCAGCAGCCAAGAAGAGAAGCGGGAGGGACTTTCCTACGAGCAGTACTTC; cdr3_aa: CASSQEEKREGLSYEQYF
clone_size: many; d_call: -; v_call: TRBV18; j_call: TRBJ2-3; cdr3_nt: TGTGCCAGCTCACCCGAGAAAGGGACCACGCAGTATTTT; cdr3_aa: CASSPEKGTTQYF
clone_size: -; d_call: TRBD1; v_call: TRBV15; j_call: TRBJ1-6; cdr3_nt: TGTGCCACCAGCAGAATGTCCGGGACAGGGCACCTCCACTTT; cdr3_aa: CATSRMSGTGHLHF
clone_size: few; d_call: -; v_call: TRBV29-1; j_call: TRBJ1-1; cdr3_nt: TGCAGCGTTGAGGGGTCGCCTCGGGAAGCTTTCTTT; cdr3_aa: CSVEGSPREAFF
clone_size: many; d_call: -; v_call: TRBV28; j_call: TRBJ2-6; cdr3_nt: TGTGCCAGCAGCCGCCCTTCTGGGGCCAACGTCCTGACTTTC; cdr3_aa: CASSRPSGANVLTF
clone_size: few; d_call: TRBD2; v_call: TRBV4-3; j_call: TRBJ2-3; cdr3_nt: TGCGCCAGCAGCCACCTGACTAGCGGGAGCCCAGATACGCAGTATTTT; cdr3_aa: CASSHLTSGSPDTQYF
clone_size: few; d_call: -; v_call: TRBV30; j_call: TRBJ1-1; cdr3_nt: TGTGCCTGGAATTCGGGGAGAACGACTGAAGCTTTCTTT; cdr3_aa: CAWNSGRTTEAFF